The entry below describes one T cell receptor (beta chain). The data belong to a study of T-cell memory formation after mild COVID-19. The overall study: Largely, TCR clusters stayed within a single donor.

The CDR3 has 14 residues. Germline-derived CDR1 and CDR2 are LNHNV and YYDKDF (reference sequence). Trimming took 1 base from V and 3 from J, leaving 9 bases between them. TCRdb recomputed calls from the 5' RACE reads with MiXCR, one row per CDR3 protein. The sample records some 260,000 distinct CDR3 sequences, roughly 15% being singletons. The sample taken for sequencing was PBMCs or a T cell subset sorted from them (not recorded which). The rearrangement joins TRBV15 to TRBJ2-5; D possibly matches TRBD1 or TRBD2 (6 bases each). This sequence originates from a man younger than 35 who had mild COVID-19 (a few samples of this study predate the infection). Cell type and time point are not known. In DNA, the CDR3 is TGTGCCACCAGCAGAGGGGGGGCGGAAGAGACCCAGTACTTC. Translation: CATSRGGAEETQYF.